This T cell receptor (beta chain) was obtained from a study of T cells after yellow fever vaccination. The TCR cDNA carried a universal primer site and UMIs from 5'RACE template switching. TCRdb passed the 5' RACE reads through MiXCR, listing each CDR3 protein once. This sample yields approximately 300,000 distinct CDR3 sequences, of which 8.7% are seen a single time; approximately 19% belongs to the top ten. With 3 bases removed from V and 5 bases from J, the gap between germline ends came to 5 bases. The CDR3 is 12 residues long. This clonotype has only a few counts. The starting material was PBMCs, obtained on the day of the first yellow fever vaccination. The chain couples TRBV12-3 or TRBV12-4 to TRBJ2-1; no definite D call. This receptor was taken from a man aged 18 to 30 who received the YFV17D yellow fever vaccine. The CDR3 DNA sequence: TGTGCCAGCAGTTTTATGAACAATGAGCAGTTCTTC. This codes for CASSFMNNEQFF.